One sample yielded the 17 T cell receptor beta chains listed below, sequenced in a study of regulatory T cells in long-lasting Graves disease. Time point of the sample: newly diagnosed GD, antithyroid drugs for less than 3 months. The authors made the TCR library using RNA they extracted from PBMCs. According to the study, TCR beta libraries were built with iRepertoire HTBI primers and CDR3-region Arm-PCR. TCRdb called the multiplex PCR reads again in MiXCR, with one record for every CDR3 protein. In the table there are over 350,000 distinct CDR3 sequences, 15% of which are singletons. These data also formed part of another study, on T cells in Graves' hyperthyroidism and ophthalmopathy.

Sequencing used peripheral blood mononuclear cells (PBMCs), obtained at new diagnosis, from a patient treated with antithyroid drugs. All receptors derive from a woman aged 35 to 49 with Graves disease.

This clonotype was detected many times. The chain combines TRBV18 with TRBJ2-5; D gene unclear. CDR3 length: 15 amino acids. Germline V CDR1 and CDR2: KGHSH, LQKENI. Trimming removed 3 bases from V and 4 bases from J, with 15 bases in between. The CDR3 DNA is TGTGCCAGCTCACCCAACGCGGCACGGCTAGAGACCCAGTACTTC. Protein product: CASSPNAARLETQYF.

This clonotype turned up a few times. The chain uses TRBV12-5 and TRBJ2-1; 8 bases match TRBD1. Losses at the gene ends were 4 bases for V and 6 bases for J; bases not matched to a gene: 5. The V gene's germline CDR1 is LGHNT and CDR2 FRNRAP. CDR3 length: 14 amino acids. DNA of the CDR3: TGTGCTAGTGGTTCGGGGGACAGGCCCAATGAGCAGTTCTTC. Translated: CASGSGDRPNEQFF.

The CDR3 spells CASSLGPGQGPHNTQYF. The CDR3 region has the DNA TGTGCCAGCAGTTTAGGCCCGGGACAGGGGCCGCATAATACGCAGTATTTT. The chain carries TRBV28 and TRBJ2-3; 10 bases align to TRBD1. J gave up 7 bases and V 2 bases, and 12 bases lay outside the gene matches. This CDR3 is built from 17 residues. Looked up from germline, CDR1 is MDHEN and CDR2 is SYDVKM.

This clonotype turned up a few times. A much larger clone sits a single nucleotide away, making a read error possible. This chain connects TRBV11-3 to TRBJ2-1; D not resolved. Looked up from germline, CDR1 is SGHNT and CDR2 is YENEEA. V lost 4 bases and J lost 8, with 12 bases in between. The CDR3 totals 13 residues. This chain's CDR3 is CASSSDEVDEQFF. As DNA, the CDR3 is TGTGCCAGCAGCTCAGATGAGGTCGATGAGCAGTTCTTC. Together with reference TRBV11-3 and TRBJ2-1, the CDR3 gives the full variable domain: EAGVVQSPRYKIIEKKQPVAFWCNPISGHNTLYWYLQNLGQGPELLIRYENEEAVDDSQLPKDRFSAERLKGVDSTLKIQPAELGDSAVYLCASSSDEVDEQFFGPGTRLTVL.

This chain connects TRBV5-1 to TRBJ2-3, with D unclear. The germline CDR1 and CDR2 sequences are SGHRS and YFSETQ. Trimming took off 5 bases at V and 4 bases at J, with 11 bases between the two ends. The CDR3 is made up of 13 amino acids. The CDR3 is CASSLMASDTQYF. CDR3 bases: TGCGCCAGCAGTCTCATGGCCTCAGATACGCAGTATTTT.

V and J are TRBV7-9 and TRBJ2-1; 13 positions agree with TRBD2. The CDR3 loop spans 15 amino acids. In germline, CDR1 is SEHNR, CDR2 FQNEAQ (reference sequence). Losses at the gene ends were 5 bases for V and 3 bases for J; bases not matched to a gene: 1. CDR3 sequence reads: CASSGTSGIYNEQFF. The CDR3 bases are TGTGCCAGCAGCGGGACTAGCGGGATCTACAATGAGCAGTTCTTC.

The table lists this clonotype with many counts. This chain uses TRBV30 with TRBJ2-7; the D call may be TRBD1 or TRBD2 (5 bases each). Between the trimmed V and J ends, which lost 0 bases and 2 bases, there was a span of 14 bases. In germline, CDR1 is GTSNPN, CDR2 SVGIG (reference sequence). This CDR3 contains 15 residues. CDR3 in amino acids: CAWSVTGLIPYEQYF. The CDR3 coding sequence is TGTGCCTGGAGTGTAACGGGGCTAATCCCCTACGAGCAGTACTTC. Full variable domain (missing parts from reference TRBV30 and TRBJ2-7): SQTIHQWPATLVQPVGSPLSLECTVEGTSNPNLYWYRQAAGRGLQLLFYSVGIGQISSEVPQNLSASRPQDRQFILSSKKLLLSDSGFYLCAWSVTGLIPYEQYFGPGTRLTVT.

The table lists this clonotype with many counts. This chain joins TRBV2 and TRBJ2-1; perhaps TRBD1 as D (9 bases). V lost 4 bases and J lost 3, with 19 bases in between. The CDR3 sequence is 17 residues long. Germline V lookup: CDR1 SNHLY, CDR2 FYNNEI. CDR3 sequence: CASSVRGGTGIYNEQFF. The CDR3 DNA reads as TGTGCCAGCAGTGTCCGGGGGGGGACAGGGATCTACAATGAGCAGTTCTTC.

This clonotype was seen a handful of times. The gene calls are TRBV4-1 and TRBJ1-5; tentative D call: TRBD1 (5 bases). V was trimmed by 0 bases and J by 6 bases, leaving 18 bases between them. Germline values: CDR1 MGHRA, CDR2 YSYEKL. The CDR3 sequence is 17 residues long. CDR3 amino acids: CASSQDRARGMVQPQHF. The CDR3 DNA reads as TGCGCCAGCAGCCAAGATCGGGCGCGGGGCATGGTTCAGCCCCAGCATTTT.

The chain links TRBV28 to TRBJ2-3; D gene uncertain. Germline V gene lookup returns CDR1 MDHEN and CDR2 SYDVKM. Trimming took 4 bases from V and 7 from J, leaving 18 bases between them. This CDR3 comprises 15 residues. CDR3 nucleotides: TGTGCCAGCAGTTCTCAGCTGGGGTTCATGCATACGCAGTATTTT. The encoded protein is CASSSQLGFMHTQYF.

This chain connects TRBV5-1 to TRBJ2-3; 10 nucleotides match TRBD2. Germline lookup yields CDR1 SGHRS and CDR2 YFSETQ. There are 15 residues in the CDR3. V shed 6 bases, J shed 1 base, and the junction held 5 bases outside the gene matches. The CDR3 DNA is TGCGCCAGCACCTACGGGACTAGCGGCACAGATACGCAGTATTTT. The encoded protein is CASTYGTSGTDTQYF.

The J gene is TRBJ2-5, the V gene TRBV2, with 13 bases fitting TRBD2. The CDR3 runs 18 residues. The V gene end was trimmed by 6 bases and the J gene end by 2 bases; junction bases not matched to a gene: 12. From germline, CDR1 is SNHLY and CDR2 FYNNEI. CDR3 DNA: TGTGCCAGCAGGGCCGGGACTAGCGGGATCGTATTGCAAGAGACCCAGTACTTC. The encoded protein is CASRAGTSGIVLQETQYF.

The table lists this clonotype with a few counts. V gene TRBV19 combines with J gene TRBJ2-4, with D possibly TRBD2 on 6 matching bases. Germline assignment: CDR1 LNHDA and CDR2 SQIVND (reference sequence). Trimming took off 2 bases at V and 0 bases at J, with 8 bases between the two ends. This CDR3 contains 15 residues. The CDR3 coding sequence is TGTGCCAGTAGTATACCGGGACTAGCCAAAAACATTCAGTACTTC. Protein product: CASSIPGLAKNIQYF.

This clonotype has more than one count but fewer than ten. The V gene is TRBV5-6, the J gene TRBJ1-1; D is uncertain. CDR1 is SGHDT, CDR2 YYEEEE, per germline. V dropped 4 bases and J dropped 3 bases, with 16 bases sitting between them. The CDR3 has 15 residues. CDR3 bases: TGTGCCAGCAGCATCAAATCCTGGCGAGACACTGAAGCTTTCTTT. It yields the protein CASSIKSWRDTEAFF. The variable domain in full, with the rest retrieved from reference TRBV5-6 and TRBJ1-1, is DAGVTQSPTHLIKTRGQQVTLRCSPKSGHDTVSWYQQALGQGPQFIFQYYEEEERQRGNFPDRFSGHQFPNYSSELNVNALLLGDSALYLCASSIKSWRDTEAFFGQGTRLTVV.

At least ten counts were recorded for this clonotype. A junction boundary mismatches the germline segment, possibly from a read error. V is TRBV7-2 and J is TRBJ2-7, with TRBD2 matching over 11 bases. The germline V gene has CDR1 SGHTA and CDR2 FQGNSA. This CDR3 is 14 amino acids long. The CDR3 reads CASSLGLAGGEQYF. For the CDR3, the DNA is TGTGCCAGTAGCTTGGGGCTAGCGGGGGGTGAGCAGTACTTC. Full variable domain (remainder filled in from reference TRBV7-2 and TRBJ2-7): GAGVSQSPSNKVTEKGKDVELRCDPISGHTALYWYRQSLGQGLEFLIYFQGNSAPDKSGLPSDRFSAERTGGSVSTLTIQRTQQEDSAVYLCASSLGLAGGEQYFGPGTRLTVT.

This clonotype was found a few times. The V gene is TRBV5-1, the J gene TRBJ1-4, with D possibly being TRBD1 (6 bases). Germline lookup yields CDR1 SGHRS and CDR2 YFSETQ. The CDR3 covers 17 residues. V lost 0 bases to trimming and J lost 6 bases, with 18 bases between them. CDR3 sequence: CASSLVDGGPEDEKLFF. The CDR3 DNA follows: TGCGCCAGCAGCTTGGTGGATGGGGGCCCCGAGGATGAAAAACTGTTTTTT.

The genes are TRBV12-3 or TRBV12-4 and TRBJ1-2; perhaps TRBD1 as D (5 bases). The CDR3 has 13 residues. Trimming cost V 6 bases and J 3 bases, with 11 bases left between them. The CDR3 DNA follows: TGTGCCAGCAGACCGGGACGGTACTATGGCTACACCTTC. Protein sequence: CASRPGRYYGYTF.